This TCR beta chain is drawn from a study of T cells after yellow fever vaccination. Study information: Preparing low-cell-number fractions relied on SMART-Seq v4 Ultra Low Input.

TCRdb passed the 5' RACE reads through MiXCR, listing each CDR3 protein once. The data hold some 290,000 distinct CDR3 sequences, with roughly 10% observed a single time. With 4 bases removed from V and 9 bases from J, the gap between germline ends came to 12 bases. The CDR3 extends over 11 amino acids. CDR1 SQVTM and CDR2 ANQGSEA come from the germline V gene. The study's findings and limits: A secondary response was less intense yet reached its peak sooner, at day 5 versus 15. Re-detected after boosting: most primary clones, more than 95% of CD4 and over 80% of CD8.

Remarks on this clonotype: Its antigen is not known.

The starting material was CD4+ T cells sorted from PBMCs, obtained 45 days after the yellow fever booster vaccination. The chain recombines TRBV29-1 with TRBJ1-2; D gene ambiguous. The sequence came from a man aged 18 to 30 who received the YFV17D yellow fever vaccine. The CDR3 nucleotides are TGCAGCGTTGGGTCCACCGGAAGCTACACCTTC. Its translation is CSVGSTGSYTF.